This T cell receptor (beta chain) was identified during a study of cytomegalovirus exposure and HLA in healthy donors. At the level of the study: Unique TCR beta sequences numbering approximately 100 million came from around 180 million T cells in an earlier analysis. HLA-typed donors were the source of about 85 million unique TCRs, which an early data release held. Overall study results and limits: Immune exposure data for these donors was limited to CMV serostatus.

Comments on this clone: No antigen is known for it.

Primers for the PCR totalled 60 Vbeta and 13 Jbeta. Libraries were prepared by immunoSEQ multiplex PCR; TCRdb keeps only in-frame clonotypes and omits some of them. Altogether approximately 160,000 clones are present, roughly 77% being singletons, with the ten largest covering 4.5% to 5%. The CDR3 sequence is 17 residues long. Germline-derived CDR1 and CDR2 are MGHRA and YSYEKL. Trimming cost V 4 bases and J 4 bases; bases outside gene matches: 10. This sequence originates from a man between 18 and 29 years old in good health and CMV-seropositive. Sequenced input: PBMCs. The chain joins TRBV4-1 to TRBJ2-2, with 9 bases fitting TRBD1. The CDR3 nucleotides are TGCGCCAGCAGCCGCGGACCGGGACAGGGTTCCACCGGGGAGCTGTTTTTT. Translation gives CASSRGPGQGSTGELFF.